This T cell receptor beta chain was identified during a study of PD-1 blockade in classical Hodgkin lymphoma. Study-level information: Patients in the cohort were put on intravenous nivolumab, 3 mg/kg every 2 weeks.

All patients experienced relapse after autologous stem cell transplantation, and brentuximab vedotin exposure was variable. Complete response, partial response or progressive disease was each patient's best response. As concerns this clone: No antigen is known for it.

Findings and caveats of the study: The study reported lower baseline TCR diversity in newly diagnosed patients than in healthy donors.

The data were produced by immunoSEQ multiplex PCR, yet TCRdb's version contains in-frame clones alone and is incomplete. The repertoire has 89,000 or so clones, roughly 91% of them found once; the top ten carry about 2.7%. This CDR3 has 16 residues. J gave up 5 bases and V 3 bases, and 8 bases lay outside the gene matches. Germline V gene sequence: CDR1 MRHNA, CDR2 SNTAGT. The input for sequencing was peripheral blood mononuclear cells (PBMCs), taken before the second cycle of nivolumab. The chain uses TRBV6-4 and TRBJ1-4, with TRBD1 matching 8 bases. The clonotype comes from a human donor with classical Hodgkin lymphoma. This chain's CDR3 is CASSEGTGAQNEKLFF. The CDR3 DNA reads TGTGCCAGCAGTGAGGGGACAGGTGCCCAAAATGAAAAACTGTTTTTT.